This TCR beta chain was captured in a study of control samples from healthy donors and cancer patients. The germline V and J ends were trimmed by 6 bases and 7 bases, with 12 bases remaining between them. The CDR3 sequence is 11 residues long. Germline lookup yields CDR1 DFQATT and CDR2 SNEGSKA (reference sequence). Libraries were prepared by immunoSEQ multiplex PCR; TCRdb keeps only in-frame clonotypes and omits some of them. Of roughly 200,000 clones in the sample, over 90% are singletons; the top ten hold 1.5%. The chain has TRBV20-1 and TRBJ1-2, with a possible D match to TRBD1 (5 bases). This clonotype was sampled from a man aged 50-60 years in good health. The specimen was blood. The CDR3 loop reads CSAWTGGGYTF. CDR3 sequence (DNA): TGCAGTGCGTGGACCGGGGGTGGCTACACCTTC.